This TCR beta chain was profiled in a study of breast tumors, draining lymph nodes, adjacent tissues. TCRdb reprocessed the multiplex PCR reads with MiXCR, giving one entry per CDR3 protein. The table shows about 100,000 distinct CDR3 sequences, with 21% occurring only once. Axillary draining lymph nodes of breast cancer patients supplied the node samples. CDR3 length: 15 amino acids. CDR1 is SGHVS, CDR2 FQNEAQ, per germline. V shed 4 bases, J shed 4 bases, and the junction held 7 bases outside the gene matches. The clonotype was recovered from a female donor with breast cancer. Some clones in this sample may be carry-over from other donors' samples. The material sequenced was axillary lymph node tissue. The chain is built from TRBV7-8 and TRBJ1-2, with TRBD1 matching 9 bases. This CDR3 is CASSSERTGVYGYTF. The CDR3 DNA sequence: TGTGCCAGCAGCTCGGAAAGGACAGGGGTCTATGGCTACACCTTC. Using reference TRBV7-8 and TRBJ1-2 for the parts outside the CDR3, the full variable domain is GAGVSQSPRYKVAKRGQDVALRCDPISGHVSLFWYQQALGQGPEFLTYFQNEAQLDKSGLPSDRFFAERPEGSVSTLKIQRTQQEDSAVYLCASSSERTGVYGYTFGSGTRLTVV.